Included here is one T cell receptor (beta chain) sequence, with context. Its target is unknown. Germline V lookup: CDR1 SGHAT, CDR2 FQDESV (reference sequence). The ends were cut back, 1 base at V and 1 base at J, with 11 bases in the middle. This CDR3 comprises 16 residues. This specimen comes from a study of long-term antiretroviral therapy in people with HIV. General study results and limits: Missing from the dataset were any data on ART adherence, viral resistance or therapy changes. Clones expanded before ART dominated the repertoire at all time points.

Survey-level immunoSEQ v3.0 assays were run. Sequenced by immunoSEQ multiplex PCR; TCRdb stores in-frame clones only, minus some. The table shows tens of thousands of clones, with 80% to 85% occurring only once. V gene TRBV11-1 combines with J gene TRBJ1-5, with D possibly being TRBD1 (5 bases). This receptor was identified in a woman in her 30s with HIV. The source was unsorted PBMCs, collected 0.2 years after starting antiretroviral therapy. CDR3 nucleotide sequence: TGTGCCAGCAGCTTAGGGGGGGGTAGGAGCAATCAGCCCCAGCATTTT. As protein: CASSLGGGRSNQPQHF.